This TCR beta chain originates from a study of CXCR3-negative and CXCR3-positive naive CD8 T cells. Study overall: Per-library TRB read counts averaged about 1.5 +/- 0.3 million, adding up to 120 million to 150 million in total. General observations from the study: Naive cells used TRBV-TRBJ genes in much the same way whether CXCR3-negative or CXCR3-positive; memory cells did not. Memory CD8+ cells showed much lower diversity, while both naive subsets were comparably high.

The TRB libraries of cDNA were built by UMI-labeled 5' RACE. With the 5' RACE reads reprocessed, TCRdb shows one record per CDR3 protein and no DNA. In total, the table holds approximately 74,000 distinct CDR3 sequences. As for this clonotype: Antigen specificity is unknown.

CDR3 size: 12 residues. From germline, CDR1 is DFQATT and CDR2 SNEGSKA (reference sequence). The clonotype comes from a human donor in good health. Some clones in this sample may be carry-over from other donors' samples. Sequenced sample: naive CXCR3- CD8+ T cells from blood. The subset here: CD45RO-CCR7+CD27+CD95- naive CD8+ T cells lacking CXCR3 (TNR3-). V gene TRBV20-1 combines with J gene TRBJ1-3. Here the CDR3 reads CSARDMGNTIYF.